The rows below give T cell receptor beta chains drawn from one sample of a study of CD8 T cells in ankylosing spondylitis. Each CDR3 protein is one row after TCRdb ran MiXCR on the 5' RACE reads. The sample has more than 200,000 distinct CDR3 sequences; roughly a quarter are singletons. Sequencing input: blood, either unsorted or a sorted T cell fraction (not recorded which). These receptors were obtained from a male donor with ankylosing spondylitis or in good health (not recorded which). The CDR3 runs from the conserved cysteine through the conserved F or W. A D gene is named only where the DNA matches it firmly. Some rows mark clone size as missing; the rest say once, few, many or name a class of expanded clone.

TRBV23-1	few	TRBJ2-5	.	CASSHPQKYRVEDQETQYF	TGCGCCAGCAGTCATCCCCAGAAGTACAGGGTTGAGGACCAAGAGACCCAGTACTTC
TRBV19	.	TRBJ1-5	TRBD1	CASSQPRDRGNQPQHF	TGTGCCAGTAGCCAACCCCGGGACAGGGGCAATCAGCCCCAGCATTTT
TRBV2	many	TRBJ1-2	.	CASSLTGRSNYGYTF	TGTGCCAGCAGCCTGACCGGCAGGAGTAACTATGGCTACACCTTC
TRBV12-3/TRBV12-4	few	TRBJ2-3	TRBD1	CASQTGVQDTQYF	TGTGCCAGCCAGACAGGGGTTCAAGATACGCAGTATTTT
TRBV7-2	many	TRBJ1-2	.	CASSLELGPTVYGYTF	TGTGCCAGCAGCTTAGAGCTAGGGCCGACCGTCTATGGCTACACCTTC
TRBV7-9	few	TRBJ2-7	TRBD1	CASSLGTVSYEQYF	TGTGCCAGCAGCTTGGGGACAGTTTCCTACGAGCAGTACTTC
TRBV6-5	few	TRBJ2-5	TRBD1	CASSYSDRAETQYF	TGTGCCAGCAGTTACTCGGACAGGGCAGAGACCCAGTACTTC
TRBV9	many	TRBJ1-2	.	CASSVSATTAYGYTF	TGTGCCAGCAGCGTATCGGCGACAACCGCCTATGGCTACACCTTC
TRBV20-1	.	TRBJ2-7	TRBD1	CSAVSAGQGTYEQYF	TGCAGTGCTGTTAGCGCGGGACAGGGGACCTACGAGCAGTACTTC
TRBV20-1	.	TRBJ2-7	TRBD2	CSALGGSSYEQYF	TGCAGTGCTCTGGGGGGGAGCTCCTACGAGCAGTACTTC
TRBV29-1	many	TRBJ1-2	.	CSVDRGLRTNYGYTF	TGCAGCGTTGATCGGGGGTTACGAACTAACTATGGCTACACCTTC
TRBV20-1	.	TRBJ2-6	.	CSAWGGGANVPTF	.
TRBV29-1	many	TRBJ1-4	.	CSAGVGGQLFF	TGCAGCGCCGGGGTCGGGGGCCAACTGTTTTTT
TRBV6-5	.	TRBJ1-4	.	CASSYSTRNEKLFF	TGTGCCAGCAGTTACTCGACCAGGAATGAAAAACTGTTTTTT
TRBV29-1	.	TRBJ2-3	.	CSLQGGSTDTQYF	TGCAGTCTCCAGGGGGGGAGCACAGATACGCAGTATTTT
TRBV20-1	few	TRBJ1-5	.	CSARDPEQPQHF	TGCAGTGCTAGAGATCCGGAACAGCCCCAGCATTTT
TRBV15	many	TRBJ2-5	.	CATSRDQGQETQYF	TGTGCCACCAGCAGAGATCAGGGGCAAGAGACCCAGTACTTC
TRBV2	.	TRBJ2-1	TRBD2	CASSEGGRVNEQFF	TGTGCCAGCAGTGAGGGCGGGAGGGTAAATGAGCAGTTCTTC
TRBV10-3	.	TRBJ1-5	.	CAISAVGDQPQHF	TGTGCCATCAGTGCAGTGGGGGATCAGCCCCAGCATTTT
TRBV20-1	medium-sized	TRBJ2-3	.	CSATMTGRVPDTQYF	TGCAGTGCTACCATGACAGGCCGGGTCCCAGATACGCAGTATTTT
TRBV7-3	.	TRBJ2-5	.	CASSFLAPGAYGETQYF	TGTGCCAGCAGCTTCCTAGCTCCGGGAGCCTACGGGGAGACCCAGTACTTC
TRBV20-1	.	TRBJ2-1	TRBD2	CSARTTSGGNEQFF	TGCAGTGCCAGAACGACTAGCGGGGGCAATGAGCAGTTCTTC
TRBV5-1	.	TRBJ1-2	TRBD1	CASSWDRAYGYTF	TGCGCCAGCAGCTGGGACAGGGCTTATGGCTACACCTTC
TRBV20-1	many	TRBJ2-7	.	CSATEGAHSYEQYF	TGCAGTGCAACGGAAGGCGCTCACTCCTACGAGCAGTACTTC
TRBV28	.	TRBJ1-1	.	CASTRGGTNTEAFF	TGTGCCAGCACCAGGGGAGGGACGAACACTGAAGCTTTCTTT
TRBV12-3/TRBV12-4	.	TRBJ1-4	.	CASSPQRGRTEKLFF	TGTGCCAGCAGTCCCCAACGGGGCAGAACTGAAAAACTGTTTTTT
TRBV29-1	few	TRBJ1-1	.	CSVAGGANTEAFF	TGCAGCGTTGCGGGGGGCGCGAACACTGAAGCTTTCTTT
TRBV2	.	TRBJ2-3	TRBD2	CASIPSGASTDTQYF	TGTGCCAGCATACCTAGCGGGGCTAGCACAGATACGCAGTATTTT
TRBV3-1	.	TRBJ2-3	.	CASSQDVDTQYF	TGTGCCAGCAGCCAGGATGTGGATACGCAGTATTTT
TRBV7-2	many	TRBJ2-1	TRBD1	CASSPRDRGYNEQFF	TGTGCCAGCAGCCCCCGGGACAGGGGATACAATGAGCAGTTCTTC
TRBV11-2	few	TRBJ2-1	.	CASSWVWDGGRNEQFF	TGTGCCAGCAGCTGGGTTTGGGACGGAGGTCGCAATGAGCAGTTCTTC
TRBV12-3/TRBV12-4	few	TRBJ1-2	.	CASTPDRSGGGYTF	TGTGCCAGCACTCCCGACAGGTCCGGGGGAGGCTACACCTTC
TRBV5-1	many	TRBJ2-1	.	CASSLGGKGYGEQFF	TGCGCCAGCAGCTTGGGGGGGAAGGGGTATGGTGAGCAGTTCTTC
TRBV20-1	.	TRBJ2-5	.	CSSPGDTQETQYF	TGCAGTTCTCCGGGGGACACCCAAGAGACCCAGTACTTC
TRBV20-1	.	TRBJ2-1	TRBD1	CSARGPRDRGSYNEQFF	TGCAGTGCTAGAGGGCCCCGGGACAGGGGATCCTACAATGAGCAGTTCTTC